The rows below give T cell receptor beta chains drawn from one sample of a study of blood T cell repertoires in COVID-19. The method was immunoSEQ multiplex PCR; TCRdb's version includes in-frame clones alone and lacks a portion of them. The sample lists a few hundred thousand clones, around 87% seen once, with over 2% in the top ten. What was sequenced was peripheral blood. These receptors were taken from a woman aged 45-65 years with acute or convalescent COVID-19. Both conserved end residues are part of each CDR3. Clone size, where shown, is once, few, many, or a class for clones that have expanded.

v_gene: TRBV4-3; abundance: -; CDR3aa: CASSQGWGGANQPQHF
v_gene: TRBV2; abundance: once; CDR3aa: CASRGPTGGSGIEQFF
v_gene: TRBV24-1; abundance: -; CDR3aa: CATSASTSGRRSGGSYEQYF
v_gene: TRBV5-5; abundance: -; CDR3aa: CASSLEQITDTQYF
v_gene: TRBV19; abundance: once; CDR3aa: CAPPGLGAYEQYF
v_gene: TRBV7-2; abundance: -; CDR3aa: CASSRTGGTEAFF
v_gene: TRBV4-3; abundance: -; CDR3aa: CATSKAPRHNEKLFF
v_gene: TRBV24-1; abundance: -; CDR3aa: CATSEPSAGLSYNEQFF
v_gene: TRBV28; abundance: -; CDR3aa: CASTRDRGQGEYGYTF
v_gene: TRBV30; abundance: -; CDR3aa: CASSSGVNTEAFF
v_gene: TRBV18; abundance: -; CDR3aa: CASSRPDRGPETQYF
v_gene: TRBV28; abundance: -; CDR3aa: CASSRPGTQDTDTQYF
v_gene: TRBV30; abundance: -; CDR3aa: CAWASPGQDTYEQYF
v_gene: TRBV5-1; abundance: once; CDR3aa: CASSLKGSGTETQYF
v_gene: TRBV5-1; abundance: -; CDR3aa: CASSLWGLAGSKEQFF
v_gene: TRBV5-6; abundance: -; CDR3aa: CASSQAGVTRQETQYF
v_gene: TRBV5-4; abundance: once; CDR3aa: CASSLVSGEETQYF
v_gene: TRBV15; abundance: -; CDR3aa: CATSRDGRITDTQYF
v_gene: TRBV24-1; abundance: once; CDR3aa: CATSVGSGRTYNEQFF
v_gene: TRBV7-2; abundance: -; CDR3aa: CASSLARGGTDTQYF
v_gene: TRBV7-2; abundance: -; CDR3aa: CASSLGLTRGETQYF
v_gene: TRBV30; abundance: -; CDR3aa: CAWSTDRGPYNEQFF
v_gene: TRBV5-1; abundance: -; CDR3aa: CASSLGVMRQERDTQYF
v_gene: TRBV5-4; abundance: -; CDR3aa: CASVQRGNEQFF
v_gene: TRBV28; abundance: -; CDR3aa: CASSPDSSPLHF
v_gene: TRBV7-2; abundance: -; CDR3aa: CASSLGGGGFGYTF
v_gene: TRBV24-1; abundance: -; CDR3aa: CATSDSQAQGIRHTIYF
v_gene: TRBV27; abundance: -; CDR3aa: CASSLPSPGQGAAEGLFF
v_gene: TRBV6-1; abundance: once; CDR3aa: CASSENSFAGTEAFF
v_gene: TRBV4-2; abundance: -; CDR3aa: CASSRPSNSLEQYF
v_gene: TRBV3-1/TRBV3-2; abundance: -; CDR3aa: CASSQGTAAFF
v_gene: TRBV7-2; abundance: -; CDR3aa: CASRSSGKRYNEQFF
v_gene: TRBV5-1; abundance: -; CDR3aa: CASSSGTGGAYGYTF
v_gene: TRBV5-1; abundance: -; CDR3aa: CASFSTLGAEAFF
v_gene: TRBV6-5; abundance: -; CDR3aa: CASREGAISNQPQHF
v_gene: TRBV5-1; abundance: -; CDR3aa: CASSLGGPPNEKLFF
v_gene: TRBV5-8; abundance: -; CDR3aa: CASSLEQGRWQPQHF
v_gene: TRBV28; abundance: -; CDR3aa: CASSSTEDRGGKPQHF
v_gene: TRBV30; abundance: -; CDR3aa: CARGAYNSPLHF
v_gene: TRBV7-8; abundance: -; CDR3aa: CASSVTGTGGMNTQYF